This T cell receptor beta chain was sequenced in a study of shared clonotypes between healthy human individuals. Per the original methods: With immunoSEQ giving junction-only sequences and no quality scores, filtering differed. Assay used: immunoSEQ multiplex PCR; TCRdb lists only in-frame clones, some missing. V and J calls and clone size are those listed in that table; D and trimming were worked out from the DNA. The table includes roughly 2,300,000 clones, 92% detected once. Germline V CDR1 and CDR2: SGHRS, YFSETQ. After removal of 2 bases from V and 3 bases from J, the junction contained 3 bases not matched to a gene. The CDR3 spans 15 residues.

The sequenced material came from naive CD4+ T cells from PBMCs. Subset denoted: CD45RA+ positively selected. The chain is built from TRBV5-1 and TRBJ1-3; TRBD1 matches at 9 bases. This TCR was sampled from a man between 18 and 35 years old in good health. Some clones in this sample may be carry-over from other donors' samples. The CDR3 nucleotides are TGCGCCAGCAGCTTACCGGGACAGGGTGGAAACACCATATATTTT. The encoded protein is CASSLPGQGGNTIYF.